This passage covers 10 T cell receptor beta chains from one sample sequenced in a study of identical twins. TCRdb analysed the 5' RACE reads with MiXCR anew, one entry per CDR3 protein. The sample contains roughly 720,000 distinct CDR3 sequences, 18% of which appear only once. A further study also used this sample, focusing on T cells expressing NK-cell markers.

Input material: PBMCs. These receptor sequences come from a woman between 18 and 29 years old in good health.

The sample holds a few counts of this clonotype. The CDR3 bases are TGTGCCATCAGTGCGGACCGTGAAGCTTTCTTT. This encodes CAISADREAFF. The chain recombines TRBV10-3 with TRBJ1-1, with unresolved D. This CDR3 contains 11 residues. Germline V CDR1 and CDR2: ENHRY, SYGVKD. Trimming left V 4 bases short and J 7 bases short, with 7 bases between.

This clonotype was counted between two and nine times. The rearrangement uses TRBV7-9 and TRBJ2-7; 11 bases map to TRBD2. This CDR3 contains 16 residues. Germline-derived CDR1 and CDR2 are SEHNR and FQNEAQ (reference sequence). V gave up 10 bases and J gave up 0 bases; unmatched junction bases: 11. The CDR3 nucleotides are TGTGCCACCTCAACCGCGACTAGCGGGGCCTCCTACGAGCAGTACTTC. This translates into CATSTATSGASYEQYF.

V gene TRBV7-9 combines with J gene TRBJ1-2, with D perhaps matching TRBD1 (6 bases). V was trimmed by 6 bases and J by 3 bases, leaving 17 bases between them. This CDR3 is built from 15 residues. Looked up from germline, CDR1 is SEHNR and CDR2 is FQNEAQ (reference sequence). Written as DNA, the CDR3 is TGTGCCAGCAGTTACTACAGGGCCGGTCACTATGGCTACACCTTC. Translated, it gives CASSYYRAGHYGYTF. Combining the CDR3 with reference TRBV7-9 and TRBJ1-2 gives the whole variable domain DTGVSQNPRHKITKRGQNVTFRCDPISEHNRLYWYRQTLGQGPEFLTYFQNEAQLEKSRLLSDRFSAERPKGSFSTLEIQRTEQGDSAMYLCASSYYRAGHYGYTFGSGTRLTVV.

This clonotype was seen a few times. The gene calls are TRBV10-3 and TRBJ2-3, with D unclear. In germline, CDR1 is ENHRY, CDR2 SYGVKD. The CDR3 is made up of 18 amino acids. V shed 4 bases and J shed 0 bases, with 20 bases lying between them. Here the CDR3 DNA reads TGTGCCATCAGTGCGCAGTCGTCTATGGGTATAAGCACAGATACGCAGTATTTT. As protein: CAISAQSSMGISTDTQYF.

The genes are TRBV7-9 and TRBJ1-2; a possible D gene is TRBD1 (5 bases). Germline V CDR1 and CDR2: SEHNR, FQNEAQ (reference sequence). The V end lost 5 bases, the J end lost 1 base, and 8 bases lay between the germline ends. CDR3 length equals 13 residues. CDR3 loop: CASSAGHNYGYTF. The CDR3 DNA sequence: TGTGCCAGCAGCGCCGGACATAACTATGGCTACACCTTC.

The chain has TRBV6-6 and TRBJ2-1; TRBD2 matches 8 bases. V was pared by 4 bases and J by 9 bases, with 2 bases of the junction left unmatched. Germline CDR1 MNHNY, CDR2 SVGAGI (reference sequence). CDR3 length: 12 residues. The CDR3 DNA sequence: TGTGCCAGCAGTTCCGGGGGGGGTGAGCAGTTCTTC. Protein sequence: CASSSGGGEQFF.

The CDR3 reads CASSEGTGYSYEQYF. The CDR3 coding sequence is TGTGCCAGCAGCGAGGGGACAGGGTACTCCTACGAGCAGTACTTC. The chain is built from TRBV9 and TRBJ2-7; 9 bases map to TRBD1. The germline V gene has CDR1 SGDLS and CDR2 YYNGEE. Trimming cost V 3 bases and J 0 bases; bases outside gene matches: 4. The CDR3 has 15 amino acids.

The rearrangement uses TRBV6-5 and TRBJ2-1; TRBD1 or TRBD2 may be the D gene (5 bases each). Germline V gene data show CDR1 as MNHEY and CDR2 as SVGAGI. The CDR3 totals 11 residues. Trimming cost V 10 bases and J 12 bases, with 16 bases left between them. CDR3 DNA sequence: TGTGCCACCCGGGACGGTCGGGGGCAGTTCTTC. Translated: CATRDGRGQFF.

The J gene is TRBJ1-1, the V gene TRBV30; perhaps TRBD1 as D (5 bases). This CDR3 spans 12 amino acids. Germline V gene data show CDR1 as GTSNPN and CDR2 as SVGIG (reference sequence). V gave up 1 base and J gave up 8 bases, with 11 bases separating them. This chain's CDR3 is CAWSEGRKEAFF. The CDR3 DNA reads as TGTGCCTGGAGTGAGGGACGGAAAGAAGCTTTCTTT.

The rearrangement joins TRBV10-3 to TRBJ2-7; TRBD1 might be the D (5 bases). V lost 2 bases and J 6 bases, leaving 8 bases between the germline ends. CDR3 length equals 12 residues. Germline-derived CDR1 and CDR2 are ENHRY and SYGVKD. Here the CDR3 DNA reads TGTGCCATCAGTGAGGACAGAGGCGAGCAGTACTTC. Its translation: CAISEDRGEQYF.